This T cell receptor beta chain was found in a study of CD8+ T cells in alopecia areata. Across the whole study: Severity scores in treated patients reflected the percentage of scalp affected. Study-wide points: Mice showed TCR sharing more clearly than patients did, possibly owing to HLA. Scalp clonality, together with expanded CD8+ clones among the top 100, fell significantly with tofacitinib.

Comment on this clone: The antigen is unknown. The identical CDR3 is also encoded by other nucleotide sequences in the sample.

Reverse transcription of extracted RNA yielded cDNA, which provided the sequencing template. Sequenced by immunoSEQ multiplex PCR; TCRdb stores in-frame clones only, minus some. The sample lists roughly 200,000 clones, around 43% seen once, with 2% to 3% in the top ten. Treatment: oral pan-JAK inhibitor, 5-10 mg twice daily. In germline, CDR1 is SGHRS, CDR2 YFSETQ. The CDR3 runs 13 residues. Trimming left V 0 bases short and J 2 bases short, with 5 bases between. V usage is TRBV5-1 and J usage is TRBJ1-2; no clear D gene. The sample consisted of CD4+ T cells sorted from blood, taken at approximately week 36, from a patient treated with tofacitinib. This TCR was sampled from a human donor with alopecia areata. The CDR3 reads CASSLGANYGYTF. In nucleotides, the CDR3 is TGCGCCAGCAGCTTGGGTGCGAACTATGGCTACACCTTC. Full variable domain (missing parts from reference TRBV5-1 and TRBJ1-2): KAGVTQTPRYLIKTRGQQVTLSCSPISGHRSVSWYQQTPGQGLQFLFEYFSETQRNKGNFPGRFSGRQFSNSRSEMNVSTLELGDSALYLCASSLGANYGYTFGSGTRLTVV.